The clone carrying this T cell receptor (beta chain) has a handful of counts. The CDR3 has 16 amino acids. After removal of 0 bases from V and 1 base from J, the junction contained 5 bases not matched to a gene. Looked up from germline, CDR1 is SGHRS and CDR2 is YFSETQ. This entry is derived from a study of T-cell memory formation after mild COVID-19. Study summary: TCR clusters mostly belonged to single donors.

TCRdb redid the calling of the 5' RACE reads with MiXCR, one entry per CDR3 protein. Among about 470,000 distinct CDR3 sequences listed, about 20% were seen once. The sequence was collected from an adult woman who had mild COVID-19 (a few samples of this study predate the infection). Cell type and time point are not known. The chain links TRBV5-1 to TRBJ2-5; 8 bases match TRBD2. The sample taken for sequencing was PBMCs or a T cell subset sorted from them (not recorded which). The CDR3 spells CASSLDSGASQETQYF. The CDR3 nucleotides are TGCGCCAGCAGCTTGGATAGCGGGGCTTCCCAAGAGACCCAGTACTTC.